This TCR beta chain was sequenced in a study of T cell repertoires in cytomegalovirus infection. The wider study: It was recently identified HLA-C-restricted and well-studied HLA-B-restricted CMV epitopes that the study used. Indications of both CMV infection and matching HLA type were provided by public TCR beta signatures. General study findings and limits: HLA-C-restricted, CMV-specific TCR beta clonotypes were dominant ex vivo.

The table lists this clonotype with many counts. Its specificity is unknown. From the reads, TCRdb called clonotypes with MiXCR, one entry per CDR3 protein. The sample lists about 890,000 distinct CDR3 sequences; around 30% were seen once. The CDR3 is 14 residues long. V was cut by 2 bases and J by 3 bases, with 11 bases left in between. Per germline, CDR1 SGHTA and CDR2 FQGNSA. The TCR originated in a human donor in good health (CMV status not recorded). Some clones in this sample may be carry-over from other donors' samples. The specimen was cultured CD8+ T cells from PBMCs, collected from culture after CMV antigen stimulation. The chain has TRBV7-2 and TRBJ2-7; D unclear. The CDR3 coding sequence is TGTGCCAGCAGCTTAACGGGCGTCGGCTACGAGCAGTACTTC. Protein: CASSLTGVGYEQYF.